The TCR beta chain under discussion was sequenced for a study of Tregs in tolerant kidney transplant recipients. Data came from immunoSEQ multiplex PCR; TCRdb stores just in-frame clones and leaves some out. The table shows some 74,000 clones, with 80% to 95% occurring only once. CD4+CD25+CD127- Tregs, CD4+CD25- non-Tregs, CD4 and CD8 cells were sorted. The CDR3 extends over 13 amino acids. Germline V gene lookup returns CDR1 MNHEY and CDR2 SVGAGI. Trimming stripped 4 bases from V and 1 base from J, with 7 bases between. This clone was observed a handful of times. The chain couples TRBV6-5 to TRBJ1-1, with D tentatively TRBD1 (6 bases). The material sequenced was Tregs from blood, taken before the transplant. The clonotype originates from a human donor who received a combined kidney and bone marrow transplant. In DNA form, the CDR3 reads TGTGCCAGCAGTTGGACAGCGAACACTGAAGCTTTCTTT. It yields the protein CASSWTANTEAFF.